The 18 T cell receptor beta chains given below trace back to one sample, sequenced in a study of cytomegalovirus exposure and HLA in healthy donors. Assay used: immunoSEQ multiplex PCR; TCRdb lists only in-frame clones, some missing. The table records roughly 230,000 clones, less than 95% of them present only once. The sequencing sample was made of PBMCs. The source is a woman between 25 and 40 years old in good health and CMV-seronegative.

Turning to this clone: Other DNA sequences in the sample encode the same CDR3. This chain links TRBV27 with TRBJ2-3, with D possibly called TRBD1 or TRBD2 (6 bases each). Deletions cut 5 bases from V and 1 base from J, with 13 bases between. The CDR3 is 15 residues long. Germline V lookup: CDR1 MNHEY, CDR2 SMNVEV (reference sequence). CDR3 DNA: TGTGCCAGCAGTCGGAGGGGGGCAGGCACAGATACGCAGTATTTT. Its protein is CASSRRGAGTDTQYF.

The genes are TRBV6-5 and TRBJ2-7; the match to TRBD1 covers 8 bases. V dropped 5 bases and J dropped 2; count of bases not matched to a gene: 5. There are 14 residues in the CDR3. CDR1 and CDR2 (germline): MNHEY, SVGAGI. Written as DNA, the CDR3 is TGTGCCAGCAGTAACGACAGGGGAACCTACGAGCAGTACTTC. The encoded protein is CASSNDRGTYEQYF.

This chain links TRBV29-1 with TRBJ2-2, with unresolved D. Germline CDR1 SQVTM, CDR2 ANQGSEA. V was clipped by 4 bases and J by 1 base, with 4 bases between them. The CDR3 is made up of 12 amino acids. The CDR3 loop reads CSVVGNTGELFF. Written as DNA, the CDR3 is TGCAGCGTTGTTGGGAACACCGGGGAGCTGTTTTTT.

This clone was seen just once. The rearrangement joins TRBV6-5 to TRBJ2-5; D unclear. The V end lost 2 bases, the J end lost 1 base, and 8 bases lay between the germline ends. The CDR3 is made up of 14 amino acids. Germline V gene data show CDR1 as MNHEY and CDR2 as SVGAGI. CDR3: CASSYVGFQETQYF. CDR3 nucleotides: TGTGCCAGCAGTTACGTGGGTTTCCAAGAGACCCAGTACTTC.

The gene calls are TRBV4-2 and TRBJ1-2, with D possibly being TRBD1 (6 bases). CDR3 length: 13 residues. The V and J ends lost 0 bases and 7 bases respectively, with 9 bases between them. CDR1 and CDR2 (germline): LGHNA, YNFKEQ. CDR3 in amino acids: CASSQDLGGGYTF. CDR3 DNA sequence: TGTGCCAGCAGCCAAGATCTAGGGGGTGGCTACACCTTC.

The chain couples TRBV2 to TRBJ2-6; a weak D match, TRBD1 (6 bases). Germline V gives CDR1 SNHLY, CDR2 FYNNEI. The CDR3 length is 15 residues. Trimming took off 5 bases at V and 0 bases at J, with 8 bases between the two ends. The CDR3 is CASSSDSSGANVLTF. As DNA, the CDR3 is TGTGCCAGCAGTTCGGACAGCTCTGGGGCCAACGTCCTGACTTTC. Based on the CDR3 plus reference TRBV2 and TRBJ2-6, the full variable domain is EPEVTQTPSHQVTQMGQEVILRCVPISNHLYFYWYRQILGQKVEFLVSFYNNEISEKSEIFDDQFSVERPDGSNFTLKIRSTKLEDSAMYFCASSSDSSGANVLTFGAGSRLTVL.

This clone was observed a few times. The V gene is TRBV19, the J gene TRBJ2-2, with D possibly being TRBD1 (6 bases). The germline CDR1 and CDR2 sequences are LNHDA and SQIVND (reference sequence). CDR3 size: 13 residues. Trimming stripped 7 bases from V and 5 bases from J, with 11 bases between. The CDR3 region is CASIPGATGELFF. CDR3 DNA: TGTGCCAGTATCCCAGGGGCTACCGGGGAGCTGTTTTTT.

The chain has TRBV15 and TRBJ1-2, with 8 positions matching TRBD1. CDR1 and CDR2 from the germline V gene are LNHNV and YYDKDF (reference sequence). This CDR3 contains 15 residues. Trimming took 3 bases from V and 3 from J; bases not matched to a gene: 6. CDR3 nucleotides: TGTGCCACCAGCAGGGGGCAGGGGGCAGACTATGGCTACACCTTC. Residues: CATSRGQGADYGYTF.

The chain uses TRBV27 and TRBJ2-1; 13 positions match TRBD2. The V segment lost 8 bases and the J segment 1 base; nucleotides outside the gene matches: 8. Germline loops: CDR1 MNHEY, CDR2 SMNVEV (reference sequence). CDR3 size: 17 residues. The CDR3 loop reads CASHGLAGDGSYNEQFF. The CDR3 DNA reads as TGTGCCAGCCACGGACTAGCGGGAGATGGGTCCTACAATGAGCAGTTCTTC.

The rearrangement joins TRBV4-1 to TRBJ1-1; 8 nucleotides agree with TRBD1. This CDR3 comprises 17 residues. Germline V gene lookup returns CDR1 MGHRA and CDR2 YSYEKL. V shed 1 base and J 1 base; nucleotides not matched to a gene: 8. CDR3 protein: CASSQGGAGGENTEAFF. The DNA for the CDR3 is TGCGCCAGCAGCCAAGGAGGGGCAGGGGGCGAGAACACTGAAGCTTTCTTT.

The CDR3 sequence is CATSVTGTGANVLTF. In DNA form, the CDR3 reads TGTGCCACCTCTGTAACCGGAACTGGGGCCAACGTCCTGACTTTC. V gene TRBV18 combines with J gene TRBJ2-6, with unresolved D. Looked up from germline, CDR1 is KGHSH and CDR2 is LQKENI. The CDR3 totals 15 residues. V was cut by 10 bases and J by 2 bases, with 15 bases left in between.

Details on this clone: Other DNA sequences in the same sample also yield this CDR3. The V call is TRBV27, the J call TRBJ2-1; D is unclear. V was shortened by 2 bases and J by 0 bases, with 8 bases between the two germline ends. The germline gives CDR1 MNHEY, CDR2 SMNVEV (reference sequence). This CDR3 has 15 residues. The CDR3: CASSLGLPSYNEQFF. CDR3 in DNA: TGTGCCAGCAGTTTAGGTCTACCCTCCTACAATGAGCAGTTCTTC.

The chain employs TRBV7-2 and TRBJ2-3; D unclear. Trimming left V 1 base short and J 6 bases short, with 8 bases between. The CDR3 contains 13 residues. Germline V gives CDR1 SGHTA, CDR2 FQGNSA. The CDR3 spells CASSLGLGDTQYF. The CDR3 coding sequence is TGTGCCAGCAGCTTAGGACTGGGGGATACGCAGTATTTT.

The V and J genes are TRBV20-1 and TRBJ2-7; D gene uncertain. V was cut by 2 bases and J by 9 bases, with 11 bases left in between. The CDR3 loop spans 11 amino acids. Germline V lookup: CDR1 DFQATT, CDR2 SNEGSKA (reference sequence). Here the CDR3 reads CSARIEPVQYF. As DNA, the CDR3 is TGCAGTGCTAGAATAGAGCCCGTGCAGTACTTC.

V and J are TRBV6-6 and TRBJ2-7; perhaps TRBD1 as D (5 bases). This CDR3 is 15 amino acids long. CDR1 MNHNY and CDR2 SVGAGI come from the germline V gene (reference sequence). The ends were cut back, 6 bases at V and 3 bases at J, with 18 bases in the middle. The DNA of the CDR3 is TGTGCCAGCAGCTCACAGGTATTCTCAGGCTACGAGCAGTACTTC. Amino acid sequence: CASSSQVFSGYEQYF.

The chain carries TRBV5-6 and TRBJ2-1; the D call may be TRBD1 or TRBD2 (5 bases each). The CDR3 runs to 14 residues. Trimming shortened V by 0 bases and J by 2 bases, and 6 bases separated the two germline ends. Germline V CDR1 and CDR2: SGHDT, YYEEEE. CDR3: CASSLGGAYNEQFF. The CDR3 coding sequence is TGTGCCAGCAGCTTGGGAGGGGCCTACAATGAGCAGTTCTTC.

This clone was counted a single time. The chain recombines TRBV7-9 with TRBJ2-2, with a weak D call TRBD2 (6 bases). The CDR3 covers 14 residues. The V end was cut by 4 bases, the J end by 5 bases, with 11 bases between. CDR1 and CDR2 from the germline V gene are SEHNR and FQNEAQ (reference sequence). The CDR3 nucleotides are TGTGCCAGCAGCTCCGGGAGAGGTACCGGGGAGCTGTTTTTT. This gives the protein CASSSGRGTGELFF. The full variable domain, completed using reference TRBV7-9 and TRBJ2-2, is DTGVSQNPRHKITKRGQNVTFRCDPISEHNRLYWYRQTLGQGPEFLTYFQNEAQLEKSRLLSDRFSAERPKGSFSTLEIQRTEQGDSAMYLCASSSGRGTGELFFGEGSRLTVL.

The genes are TRBV11-3 and TRBJ2-4; tentatively, D is TRBD2 (5 bases). The CDR3 consists of 15 residues. Germline V CDR1 and CDR2: SGHNT, YENEEA. Trimming shortened V by 4 bases and J by 0 bases, and 10 bases separated the two germline ends. The CDR3 sequence: CASSSRDGAKNIQYF. CDR3 bases: TGTGCCAGCAGCTCACGGGATGGAGCCAAAAACATTCAGTACTTC.